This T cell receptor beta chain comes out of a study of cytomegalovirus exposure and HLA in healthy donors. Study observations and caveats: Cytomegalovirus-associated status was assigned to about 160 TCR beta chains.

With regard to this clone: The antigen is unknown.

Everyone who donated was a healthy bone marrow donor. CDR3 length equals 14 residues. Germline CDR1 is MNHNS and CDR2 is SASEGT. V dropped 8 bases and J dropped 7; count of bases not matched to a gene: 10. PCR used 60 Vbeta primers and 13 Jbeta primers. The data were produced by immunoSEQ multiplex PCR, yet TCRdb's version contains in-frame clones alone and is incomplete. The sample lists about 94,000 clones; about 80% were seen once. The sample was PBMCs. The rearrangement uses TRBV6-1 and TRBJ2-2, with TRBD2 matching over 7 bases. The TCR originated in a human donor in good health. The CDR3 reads CASSTDWGGGELFF. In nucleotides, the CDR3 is TGTGCCAGCTCGACAGACTGGGGGGGCGGGGAGCTGTTTTTT.